The rows below give T cell receptor beta chains drawn from one sample of a study of Ad26.COV2.S vaccination and SARS-CoV-2 variants. Generated by immunoSEQ multiplex PCR, the TCRdb table keeps only in-frame clones and is missing some. The repertoire holds about 390,000 clones, 92% seen once, with approximately 1.6% in the top ten. Sequencing was performed on peripheral blood, taken in a trial of Ad26.COV2.S vaccine versus placebo. These receptors were obtained from a person aged 18-60 years who received the Ad26.COV2.S COVID-19 vaccine or a placebo. The conserved cysteine and the conserved F or W are not part of the CDR3 here. The D gene is left open where the match is weak.

D,J,V,CDR3
.,TRBJ1-2,TRBV3-1/TRBV3-2,ASSQRQDLLYGYT
TRBD1,TRBJ1-2,TRBV5-1,ASSSTGGFGYT
TRBD2,TRBJ2-1,TRBV15,ATSSRGLGPTYNEQF
TRBD1,TRBJ2-1,TRBV9,ASSVDLGQGYNEQF
TRBD2,TRBJ2-3,TRBV28,ASSLQAGGARTQY
TRBD1,TRBJ2-7,TRBV28,ASSLYRGRSYEQY
TRBD1,TRBJ1-6,TRBV9,ASSVGQGNSPLH
TRBD1,TRBJ1-2,TRBV5-1,ASSGTGTGVRYGYT
TRBD2,TRBJ2-5,TRBV9,ASSVAPSGAQSEQETQY
.,TRBJ2-2,TRBV13,ASGPRGTGELF
.,TRBJ2-2,TRBV6-5,ASSYRTAGTGELF
.,TRBJ1-3,TRBV30,AWSVRRGDSGNTIY
.,TRBJ2-6,TRBV5-6,ASSQPGYSGANVLT
.,TRBJ2-7,TRBV7-8,ASSLVAYYEQY
.,TRBJ1-4,TRBV4-3,ASSQGGRRLDEKLF
.,TRBJ1-3,TRBV28,ASSLGGSGGNTIY
TRBD1,TRBJ2-7,TRBV6-6,ASSSRGYEQY
.,TRBJ2-5,TRBV15,ATGLGLQETQY
TRBD1,TRBJ2-7,TRBV19,ASSMTGGTYEQY
.,TRBJ1-5,TRBV7-9,ASSHQVGRAIQPQH
TRBD2,TRBJ2-5,TRBV7-2,ASSLRSEAGGQETQY
.,TRBJ1-2,TRBV12-3/TRBV12-4,ASSLNYGYT
.,TRBJ1-6,TRBV6-1,ASSEVIPSSYNSPLH
TRBD1,TRBJ1-1,TRBV28,ASSPRTGTGITF
.,TRBJ1-5,TRBV4-3,ASSQDAGGLNSNQPQH
.,TRBJ2-1,TRBV19,ASSMGSGYNEQF
.,TRBJ1-4,TRBV11-2,ASSPGLANEKLF
.,TRBJ1-5,TRBV5-6,ASSLRGQPQH
.,TRBJ2-3,TRBV14,ASSQDRTRDTKGSDTQY
TRBD2,TRBJ2-5,TRBV6-6,ASRPGRWEGETQY
TRBD1,TRBJ1-3,TRBV4-1,ASSLGQGGRGRSGNTIY
.,TRBJ1-2,TRBV19,ASSIGGDRYGYT
TRBD2,TRBJ2-1,TRBV4-3,ASSPSSGGANEQF
.,TRBJ2-1,TRBV5-4,ASSLPGGTTGEQF
.,TRBJ2-5,TRBV9,ASSPRVGGPETQY
.,TRBJ2-2,TRBV7-2,ASSPSSVANTGELF
TRBD1,TRBJ1-6,TRBV7-9,ASSFDRAVPSDISPLH
.,TRBJ2-5,TRBV10-1,ASSESLVDPETQY
.,TRBJ2-1,TRBV5-6,ASSNVGDEQF
.,TRBJ1-2,TRBV6-6,ASSYRLNYGYT
.,TRBJ1-2,TRBV27,ASSLGAGYGYT
TRBD2,TRBJ2-3,TRBV7-6,ASSSAGGGTDTQY
TRBD1,TRBJ1-6,TRBV7-9,ASSLAGTASSYNSPLH
.,TRBJ2-7,TRBV7-2,ASSAFAGLGTYEQY
TRBD2,TRBJ2-5,TRBV5-8,ASSLVQRGGRETQY
.,TRBJ1-3,TRBV9,ASSVEGWGPGNTIY
.,TRBJ2-7,TRBV6-5,ASSQRGSLSYEQY
.,TRBJ1-2,TRBV2,ASSEEGKANYGYT
.,TRBJ2-3,TRBV7-9,ASSFKRTDTQY
TRBD1,TRBJ1-2,TRBV19,ASSIHGVYRDRGYT
TRBD2,TRBJ2-7,TRBV28,ASSLGLSYEQY
.,TRBJ2-5,TRBV11-2,ASSPNSGGETQY
.,TRBJ2-2,TRBV10-2,ASSESRGGELF
.,TRBJ1-2,TRBV6-5,ASGGRAVPYGYT